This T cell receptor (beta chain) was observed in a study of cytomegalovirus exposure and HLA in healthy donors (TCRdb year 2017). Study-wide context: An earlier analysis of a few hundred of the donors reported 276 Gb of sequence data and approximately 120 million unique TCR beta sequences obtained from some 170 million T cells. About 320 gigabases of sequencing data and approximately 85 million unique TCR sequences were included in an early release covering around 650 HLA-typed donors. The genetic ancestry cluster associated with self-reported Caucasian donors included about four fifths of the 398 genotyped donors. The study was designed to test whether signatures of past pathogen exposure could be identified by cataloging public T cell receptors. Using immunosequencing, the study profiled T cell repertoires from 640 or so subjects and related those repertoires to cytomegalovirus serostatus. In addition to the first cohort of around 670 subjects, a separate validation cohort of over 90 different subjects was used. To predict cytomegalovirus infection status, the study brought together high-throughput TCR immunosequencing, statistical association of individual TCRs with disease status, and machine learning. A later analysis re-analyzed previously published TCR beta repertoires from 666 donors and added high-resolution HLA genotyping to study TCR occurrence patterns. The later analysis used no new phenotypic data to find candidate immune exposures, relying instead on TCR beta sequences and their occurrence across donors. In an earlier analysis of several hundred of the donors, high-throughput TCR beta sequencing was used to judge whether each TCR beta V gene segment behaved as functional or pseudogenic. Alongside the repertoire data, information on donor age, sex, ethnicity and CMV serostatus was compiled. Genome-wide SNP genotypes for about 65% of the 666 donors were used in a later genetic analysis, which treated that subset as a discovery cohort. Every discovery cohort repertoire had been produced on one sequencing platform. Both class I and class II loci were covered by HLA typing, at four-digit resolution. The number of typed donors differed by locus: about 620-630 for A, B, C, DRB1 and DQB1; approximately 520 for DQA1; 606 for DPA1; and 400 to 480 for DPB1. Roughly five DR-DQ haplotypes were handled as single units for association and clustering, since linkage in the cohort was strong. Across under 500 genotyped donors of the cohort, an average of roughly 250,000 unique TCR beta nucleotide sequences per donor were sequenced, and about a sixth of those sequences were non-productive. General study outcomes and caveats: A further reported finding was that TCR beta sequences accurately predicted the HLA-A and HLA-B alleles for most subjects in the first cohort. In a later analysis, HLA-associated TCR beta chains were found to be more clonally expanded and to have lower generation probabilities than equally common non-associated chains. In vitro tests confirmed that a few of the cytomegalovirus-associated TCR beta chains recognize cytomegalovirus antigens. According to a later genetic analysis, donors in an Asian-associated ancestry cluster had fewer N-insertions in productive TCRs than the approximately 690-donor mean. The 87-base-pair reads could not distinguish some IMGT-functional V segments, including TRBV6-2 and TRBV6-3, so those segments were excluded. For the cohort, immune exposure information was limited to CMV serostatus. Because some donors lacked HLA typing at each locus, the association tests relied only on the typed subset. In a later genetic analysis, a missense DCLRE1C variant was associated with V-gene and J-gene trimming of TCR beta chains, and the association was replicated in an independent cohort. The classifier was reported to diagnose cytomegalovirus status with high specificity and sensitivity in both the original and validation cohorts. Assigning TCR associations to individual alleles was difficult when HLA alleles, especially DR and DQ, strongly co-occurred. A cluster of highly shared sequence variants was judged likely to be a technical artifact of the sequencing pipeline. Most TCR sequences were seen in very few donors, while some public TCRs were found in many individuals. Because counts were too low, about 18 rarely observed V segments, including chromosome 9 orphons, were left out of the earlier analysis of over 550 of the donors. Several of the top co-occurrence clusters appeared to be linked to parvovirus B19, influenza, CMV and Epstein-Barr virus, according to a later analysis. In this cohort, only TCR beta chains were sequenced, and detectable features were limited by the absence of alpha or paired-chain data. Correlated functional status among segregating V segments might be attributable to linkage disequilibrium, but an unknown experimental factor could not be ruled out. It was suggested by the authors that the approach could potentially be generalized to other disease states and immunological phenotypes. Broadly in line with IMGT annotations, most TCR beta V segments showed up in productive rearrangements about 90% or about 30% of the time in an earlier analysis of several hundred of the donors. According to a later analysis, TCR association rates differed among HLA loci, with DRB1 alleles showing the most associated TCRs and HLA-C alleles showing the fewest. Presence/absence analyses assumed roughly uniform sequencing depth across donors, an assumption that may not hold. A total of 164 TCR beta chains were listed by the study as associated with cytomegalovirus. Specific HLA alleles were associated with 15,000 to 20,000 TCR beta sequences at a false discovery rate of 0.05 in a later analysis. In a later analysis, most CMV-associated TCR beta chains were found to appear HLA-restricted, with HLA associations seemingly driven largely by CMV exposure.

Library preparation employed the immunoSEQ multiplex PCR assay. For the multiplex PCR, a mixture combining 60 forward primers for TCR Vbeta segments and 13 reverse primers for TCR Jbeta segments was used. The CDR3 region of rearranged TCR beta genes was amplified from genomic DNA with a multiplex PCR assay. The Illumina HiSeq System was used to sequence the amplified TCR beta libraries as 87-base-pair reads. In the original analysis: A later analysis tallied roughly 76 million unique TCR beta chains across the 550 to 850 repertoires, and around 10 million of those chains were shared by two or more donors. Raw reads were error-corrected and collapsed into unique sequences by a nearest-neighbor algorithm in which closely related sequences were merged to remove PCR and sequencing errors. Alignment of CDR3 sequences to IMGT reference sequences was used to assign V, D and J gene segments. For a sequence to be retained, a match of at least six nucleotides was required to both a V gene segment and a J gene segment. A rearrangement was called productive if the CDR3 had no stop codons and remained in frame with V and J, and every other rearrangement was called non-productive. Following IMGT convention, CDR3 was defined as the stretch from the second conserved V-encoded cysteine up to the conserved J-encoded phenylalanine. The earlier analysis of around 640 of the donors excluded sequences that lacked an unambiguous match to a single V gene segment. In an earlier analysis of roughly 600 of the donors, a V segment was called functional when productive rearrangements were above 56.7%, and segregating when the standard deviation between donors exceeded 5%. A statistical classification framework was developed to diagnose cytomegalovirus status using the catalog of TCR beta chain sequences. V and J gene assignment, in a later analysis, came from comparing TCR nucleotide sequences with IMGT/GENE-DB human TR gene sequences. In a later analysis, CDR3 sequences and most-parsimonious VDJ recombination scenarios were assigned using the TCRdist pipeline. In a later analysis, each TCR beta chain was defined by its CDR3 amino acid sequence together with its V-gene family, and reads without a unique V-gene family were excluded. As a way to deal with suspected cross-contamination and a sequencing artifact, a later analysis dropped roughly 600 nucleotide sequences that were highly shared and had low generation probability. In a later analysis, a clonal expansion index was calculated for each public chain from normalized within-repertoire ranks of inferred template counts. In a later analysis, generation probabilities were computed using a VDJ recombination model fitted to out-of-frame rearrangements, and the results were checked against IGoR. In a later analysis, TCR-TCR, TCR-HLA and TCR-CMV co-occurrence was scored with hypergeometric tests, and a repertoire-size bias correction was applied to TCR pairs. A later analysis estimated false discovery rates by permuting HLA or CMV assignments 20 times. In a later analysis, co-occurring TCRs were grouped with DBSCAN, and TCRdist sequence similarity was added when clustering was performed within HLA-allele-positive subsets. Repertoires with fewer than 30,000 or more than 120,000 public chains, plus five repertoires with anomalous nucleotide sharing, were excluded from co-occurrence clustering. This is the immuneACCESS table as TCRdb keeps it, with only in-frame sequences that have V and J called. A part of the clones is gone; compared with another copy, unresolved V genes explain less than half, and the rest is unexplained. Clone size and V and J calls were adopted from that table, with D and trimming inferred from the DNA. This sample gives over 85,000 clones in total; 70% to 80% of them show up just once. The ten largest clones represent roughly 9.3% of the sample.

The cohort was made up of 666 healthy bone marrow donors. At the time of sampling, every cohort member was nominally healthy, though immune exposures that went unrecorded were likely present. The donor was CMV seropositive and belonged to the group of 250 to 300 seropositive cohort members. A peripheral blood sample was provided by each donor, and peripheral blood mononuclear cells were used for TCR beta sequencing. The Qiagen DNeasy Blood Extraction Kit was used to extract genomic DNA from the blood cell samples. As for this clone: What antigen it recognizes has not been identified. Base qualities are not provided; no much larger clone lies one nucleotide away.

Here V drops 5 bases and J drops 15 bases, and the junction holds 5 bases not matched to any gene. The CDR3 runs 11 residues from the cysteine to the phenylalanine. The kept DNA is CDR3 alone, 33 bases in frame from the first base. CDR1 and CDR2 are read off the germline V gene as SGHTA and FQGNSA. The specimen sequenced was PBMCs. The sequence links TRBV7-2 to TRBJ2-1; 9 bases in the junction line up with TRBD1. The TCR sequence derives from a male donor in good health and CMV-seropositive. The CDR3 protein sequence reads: CASSAGTGRFF. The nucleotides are TGTGCCAGCAGCGCAGGGACAGGGAGGTTCTTC.